This entry describes one T cell receptor (beta chain). Per the original methods: Reference gene primer amplification in the assay estimated nucleated cell counts. Sequencing was performed with immunoSEQ multiplex PCR; in TCRdb, only in-frame clones are kept and a portion is missing. The V and J calls and clone size are taken from that table; D and trimming were inferred from the DNA. The table shows approximately 280,000 clones, with around 87% occurring only once. Assignments of participants to cohorts depended upon their own reported clinical history. The data originate from a study of blood T cell repertoires in COVID-19. Study summary: The cDNA or gDNA used as material had been derived from T cells, B-cell-depleted T cells, or PBMCs.

Trimming at V came to 6 bases and at J to 6 bases, leaving 14 bases not matched to a gene. The CDR3 is 16 residues long. CDR1 is LNHNV, CDR2 YYDKDF, per germline (reference sequence). The sequencing sample was made of PBMCs or T cells enriched from blood (not recorded which). This receptor was identified in a woman under 30 with acute COVID-19. The genes are TRBV15 and TRBJ2-1; 7 bases match TRBD2. CDR3 DNA sequence: TGTGCCACCAGGGCCTACGGGGAGGGCCCGCTCAATGAGCAGTTCTTC. Its translation: CATRAYGEGPLNEQFF. Based on the CDR3 plus reference TRBV15 and TRBJ2-1, the full variable domain is DAMVIQNPRYQVTQFGKPVTLSCSQTLNHNVMYWYQQKSSQAPKLLFHYYDKDFNNEADTPDNFQSRRPNTSFCFLDIRSPGLGDTAMYLCATRAYGEGPLNEQFFGPGTRLTVL.